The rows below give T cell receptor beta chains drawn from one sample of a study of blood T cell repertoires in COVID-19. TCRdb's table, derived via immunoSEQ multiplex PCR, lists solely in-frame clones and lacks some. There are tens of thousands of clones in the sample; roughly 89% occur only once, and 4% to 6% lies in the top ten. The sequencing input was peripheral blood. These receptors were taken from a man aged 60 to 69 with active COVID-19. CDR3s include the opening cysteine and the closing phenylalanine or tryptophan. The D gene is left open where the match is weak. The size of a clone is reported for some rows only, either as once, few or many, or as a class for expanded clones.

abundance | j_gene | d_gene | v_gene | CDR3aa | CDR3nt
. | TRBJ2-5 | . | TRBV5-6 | CASSLGEVKTQYF | TGTGCCAGCAGCTTGGGGGAGGTGAAGACCCAGTACTTC
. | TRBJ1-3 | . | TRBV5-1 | CASSLAPVTISGNTIYF | TGCGCCAGCAGCTTGGCCCCAGTAACCATCTCTGGAAACACCATATATTTT
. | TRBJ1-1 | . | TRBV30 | CAWRLSGAQEAFF | TGTGCCTGGAGACTATCAGGGGCCCAAGAAGCTTTCTTT
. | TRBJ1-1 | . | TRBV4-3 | CASSQEKGGTEAFF | TGCGCCAGCAGCCAAGAGAAGGGGGGGACTGAAGCTTTCTTT
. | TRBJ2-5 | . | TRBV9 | CASSVASWQQETQYF | TGTGCCAGCAGCGTAGCGTCCTGGCAGCAAGAGACCCAGTACTTC
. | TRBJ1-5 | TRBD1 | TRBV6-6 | CASSSVGQGHQPQHF | TGTGCCAGCAGTTCCGTGGGACAGGGACATCAGCCCCAGCATTTT
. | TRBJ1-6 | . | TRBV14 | CASSARQNSPLHF | TGTGCCAGCAGCGCACGACAGAATTCACCCCTCCACTTT
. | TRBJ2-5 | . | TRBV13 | CASSLDGERETQYF | TGTGCCAGCAGCTTAGACGGGGAACGGGAGACCCAGTACTTC
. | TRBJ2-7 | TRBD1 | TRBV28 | CARVPGTGGADYEQYF | TGTGCCAGGGTCCCCGGGACAGGGGGCGCAGACTACGAGCAGTACTTC
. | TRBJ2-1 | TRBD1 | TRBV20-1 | CSASRIRGTGGNEQFF | TGCAGTGCTAGTCGGATAAGGGGGACAGGGGGCAATGAACAGTTCTTC
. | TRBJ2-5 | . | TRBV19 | CASSRVQETQYF | TGTGCCAGTAGCCGGGTTCAAGAGACCCAGTACTTC
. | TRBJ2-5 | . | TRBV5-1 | CASSSLEETQYF | TGCGCCAGCAGCTCACTGGAAGAGACCCAGTACTTC
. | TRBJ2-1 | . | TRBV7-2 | CASSLSRAPPYNEQFF | TGTGCCAGCAGCTTATCGCGGGCCCCTCCATACAATGAGCAGTTCTTC
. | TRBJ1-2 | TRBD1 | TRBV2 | CASSWTGGLNYGYTF | TGTGCCAGCAGTTGGACAGGGGGCCTAAACTATGGCTACACCTTC
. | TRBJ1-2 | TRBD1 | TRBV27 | CASSSGTGGRYGYTF | TGTGCCAGCAGTTCCGGGACAGGGGGCCGGTATGGCTACACCTTC
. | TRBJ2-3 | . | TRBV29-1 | CSVANVLAPDTQYF | TGCAGCGTTGCGAACGTCCTGGCCCCAGATACGCAGTATTTT
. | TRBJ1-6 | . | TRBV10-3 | CAIQGPGDSPLHF | TGTGCCATCCAGGGGCCCGGAGATTCACCCCTCCACTTT
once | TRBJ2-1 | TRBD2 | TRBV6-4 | CAPRTSGRGTYNEQFF | TGTGCCCCCAGGACTAGCGGGAGAGGAACCTACAATGAGCAGTTCTTC
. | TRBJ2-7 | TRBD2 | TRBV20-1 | CSASVGGVSYEQYF | TGCAGTGCGAGTGTTGGGGGGGTCAGTTACGAGCAGTACTTC
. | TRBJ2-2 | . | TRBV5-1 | CASSPRGNTGELFF | TGCGCCAGCAGCCCCAGGGGTAACACCGGGGAGCTGTTTTTT
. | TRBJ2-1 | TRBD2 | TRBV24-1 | CATSETSGRGLNEQFF | TGTGCCACCAGTGAGACTAGCGGGAGAGGTCTTAATGAGCAGTTCTTC
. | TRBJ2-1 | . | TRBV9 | CASSISGSNYNEQFF | TGTGCCAGCAGCATTAGCGGATCCAACTACAATGAGCAGTTCTTC